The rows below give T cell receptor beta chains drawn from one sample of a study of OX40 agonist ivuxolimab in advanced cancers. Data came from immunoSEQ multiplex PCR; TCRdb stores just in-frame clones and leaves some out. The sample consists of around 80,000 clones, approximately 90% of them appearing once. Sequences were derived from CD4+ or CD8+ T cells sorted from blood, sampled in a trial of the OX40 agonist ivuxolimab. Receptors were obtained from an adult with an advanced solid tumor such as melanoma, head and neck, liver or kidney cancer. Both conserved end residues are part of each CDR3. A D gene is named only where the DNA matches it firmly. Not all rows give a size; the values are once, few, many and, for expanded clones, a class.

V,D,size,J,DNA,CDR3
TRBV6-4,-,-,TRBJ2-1,TGTGCCAGCAGTGAATCTTTCGGGTTGGGCAATGAGCAGTTCTTC,CASSESFGLGNEQFF
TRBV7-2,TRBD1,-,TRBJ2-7,TGTGCCAGCAGTTTGGACAGGTCAGTGAGCGAGCAGTACTTC,CASSLDRSVSEQYF
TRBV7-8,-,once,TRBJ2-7,TGTGCCAGCAGCTTAAGCGGAAGCTCCTACGAGCAGTACTTC,CASSLSGSSYEQYF
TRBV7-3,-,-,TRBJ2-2,TGTGCCAGCAGCTTAAAGCCCGACAGCACCGGGGAGCTGTTTTTT,CASSLKPDSTGELFF
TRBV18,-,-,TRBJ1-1,TGTGCCAGCTCACCAATAATGGAACAGGTAACCACTGAAGCTTTCTTT,CASSPIMEQVTTEAFF
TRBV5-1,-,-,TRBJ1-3,TGCGCCAGCAGCTTGGAGCCTAGCCGCTCTGGAAACACCATATATTTT,CASSLEPSRSGNTIYF
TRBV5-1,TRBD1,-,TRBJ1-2,TGCGCCAGCAGCTTGGAGGGACAGGGGGCTCGCTACACCTTC,CASSLEGQGARYTF
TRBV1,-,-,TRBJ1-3,TGCACCAGCAGCCAAGAGCGGACAGGGGGAGGAAACACCATATATTTT,CTSSQERTGGGNTIYF
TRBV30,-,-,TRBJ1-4,TGTGCCTGGAGTCCATGGGCAACTAATGAAAAACTGTTTTTT,CAWSPWATNEKLFF
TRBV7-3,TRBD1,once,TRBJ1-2,TGTGCCAGCAGCCCCACAGGGGGGTATGGCTACACCTTC,CASSPTGGYGYTF
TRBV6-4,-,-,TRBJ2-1,TGTGCCAGCAGTGACGGGGGGGCATCTGAGCAGTTCTTC,CASSDGGASEQFF
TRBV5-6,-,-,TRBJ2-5,TGTGCCAGCAGCTACCAGGGGCCGCGATTCCCGGAGACCCAGTACTTC,CASSYQGPRFPETQYF
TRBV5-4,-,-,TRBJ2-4,TGTGCCAGCAGCTCTCCAGGGATAGCCAAAAACATTCAGTACTTC,CASSSPGIAKNIQYF
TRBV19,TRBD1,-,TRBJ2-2,TGTGCCAGTAGGCAGGGGACAGGGAATACCGGGGAGCTGTTTTTT,CASRQGTGNTGELFF
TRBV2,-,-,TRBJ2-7,TGTGCCAGCAGTGATCGGTGGGGGGCCACGCTTCTTGACGAGCAGTACTTC,CASSDRWGATLLDEQYF
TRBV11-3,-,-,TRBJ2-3,TGTGCCAGCAGCTTAGACGGGGAGGGCACAGATACGCAGTATTTT,CASSLDGEGTDTQYF
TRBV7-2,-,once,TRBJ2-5,TGTGCCAGCAGGCCGACGGGCCAAGAGACCCAGTACTTC,CASRPTGQETQYF